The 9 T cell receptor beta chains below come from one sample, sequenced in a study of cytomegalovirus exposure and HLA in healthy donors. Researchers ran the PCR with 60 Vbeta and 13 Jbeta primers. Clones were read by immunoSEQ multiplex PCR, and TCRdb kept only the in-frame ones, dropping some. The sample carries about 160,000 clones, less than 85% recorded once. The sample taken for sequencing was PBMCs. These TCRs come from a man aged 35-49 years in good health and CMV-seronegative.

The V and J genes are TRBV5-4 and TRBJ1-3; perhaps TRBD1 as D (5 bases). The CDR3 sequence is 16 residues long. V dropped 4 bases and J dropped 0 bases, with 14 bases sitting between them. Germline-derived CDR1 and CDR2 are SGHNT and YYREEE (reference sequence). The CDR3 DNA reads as TGTGCCAGCAGCAGGGGACTGTCTAGCTCTGGAAACACCATATATTTT. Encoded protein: CASSRGLSSSGNTIYF.

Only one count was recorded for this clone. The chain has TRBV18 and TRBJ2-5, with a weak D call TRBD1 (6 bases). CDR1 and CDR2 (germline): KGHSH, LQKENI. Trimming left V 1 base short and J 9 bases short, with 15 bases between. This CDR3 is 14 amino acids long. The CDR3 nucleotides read TGTGCCAGCTCACCACTCGAACCGAGGGGGTCCCAGTACTTC. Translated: CASSPLEPRGSQYF.

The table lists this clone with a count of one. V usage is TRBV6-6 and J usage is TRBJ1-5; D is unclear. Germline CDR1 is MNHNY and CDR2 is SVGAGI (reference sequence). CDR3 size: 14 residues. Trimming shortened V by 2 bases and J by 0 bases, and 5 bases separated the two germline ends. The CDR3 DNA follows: TGTGCCAGCAGTTACACAAATAGCAATCAGCCCCAGCATTTT. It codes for CASSYTNSNQPQHF.

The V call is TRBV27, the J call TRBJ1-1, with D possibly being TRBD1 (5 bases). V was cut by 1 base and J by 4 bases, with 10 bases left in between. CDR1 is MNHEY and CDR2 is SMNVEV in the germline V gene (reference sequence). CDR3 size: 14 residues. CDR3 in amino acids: CASSLLRGRTEAFF. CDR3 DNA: TGTGCCAGCAGTTTATTGCGGGGACGCACTGAAGCTTTCTTT.

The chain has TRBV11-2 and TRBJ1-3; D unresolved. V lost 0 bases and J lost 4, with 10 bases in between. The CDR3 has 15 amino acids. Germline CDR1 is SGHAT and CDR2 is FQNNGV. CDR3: CASSLDTLGGNTIYF. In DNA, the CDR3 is TGTGCCAGCAGCTTAGATACCCTGGGCGGAAACACCATATATTTT.

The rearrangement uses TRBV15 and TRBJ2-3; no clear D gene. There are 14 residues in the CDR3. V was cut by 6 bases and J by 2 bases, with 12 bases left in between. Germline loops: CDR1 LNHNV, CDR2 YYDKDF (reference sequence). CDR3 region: CATRGWRDTDTQYF. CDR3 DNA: TGTGCCACCAGGGGCTGGCGAGACACAGATACGCAGTATTTT.

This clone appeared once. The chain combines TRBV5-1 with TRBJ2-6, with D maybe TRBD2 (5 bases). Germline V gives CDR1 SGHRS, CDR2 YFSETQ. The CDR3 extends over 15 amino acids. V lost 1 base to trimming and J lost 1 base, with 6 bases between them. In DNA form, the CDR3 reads TGCGCCAGCAGCTTGAGGGAGTCTGGGGCCAACGTCCTGACTTTC. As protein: CASSLRESGANVLTF. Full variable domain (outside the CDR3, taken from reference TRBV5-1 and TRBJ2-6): KAGVTQTPRYLIKTRGQQVTLSCSPISGHRSVSWYQQTPGQGLQFLFEYFSETQRNKGNFPGRFSGRQFSNSRSEMNVSTLELGDSALYLCASSLRESGANVLTFGAGSRLTVL.

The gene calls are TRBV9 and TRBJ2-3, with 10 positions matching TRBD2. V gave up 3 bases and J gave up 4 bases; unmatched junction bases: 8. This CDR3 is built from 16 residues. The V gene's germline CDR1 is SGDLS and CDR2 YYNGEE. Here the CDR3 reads CASSAPASGGSDTQYF. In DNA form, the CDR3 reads TGTGCCAGCAGCGCACCTGCTAGCGGGGGCTCAGATACGCAGTATTTT.

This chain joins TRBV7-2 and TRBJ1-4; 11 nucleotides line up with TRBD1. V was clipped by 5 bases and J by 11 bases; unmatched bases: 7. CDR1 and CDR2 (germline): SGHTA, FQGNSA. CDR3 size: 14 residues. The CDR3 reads CASSPGGTGGKLFF. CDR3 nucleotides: TGTGCCAGCAGCCCCGGCGGGACAGGGGGGAAACTGTTTTTT.